This T cell receptor (beta chain) was captured by sequencing in a study of T cells in Graves' hyperthyroidism and ophthalmopathy. Amplified TCR beta CDR3 regions derived from RNA transcripts. The study used the HTBI primer set for a first-round RT-PCR of the TCR CDR3. TCRdb reprocessed the multiplex PCR reads via MiXCR and lists one record per CDR3 protein. The sample lists about 530,000 distinct CDR3 sequences; about a sixth were seen once. Trimming took 3 bases from V and 4 from J, leaving 15 bases between them. Per the germline V gene, CDR1 is MDHEN and CDR2 is SYDVKM. This CDR3 contains 15 residues. Many counts were recorded for this clonotype.

The source of this sequence is a woman aged 18-35 years with Graves' ophthalmopathy. Sequencing was done on a sample of blood. The chain combines TRBV28 with TRBJ1-1, with D hard to call. The CDR3 is CASSFVGPPTTEAFF. In nucleotides, the CDR3 is TGTGCCAGCAGTTTTGTGGGTCCCCCCACCACTGAAGCTTTCTTT.